The present T cell receptor (beta chain) was sequenced within a study of shared clonotypes between healthy human individuals. Across the study: Every donor yielded three CD4 naive, three CD4 memory, two CD8 naive and one CD8 memory plate. Study findings and constraints: Sequencing of the sorted subsets was shown by rarefaction to be incomplete despite large depth.

Comment on this clone: As yet, its antigen is unknown.

When replicate PCRs were run on sorted subsets, they used 200 ng DNA, some 30,000 T cell genomes. Only in-frame clones appear in the TCRdb table, and some are missing; sequencing was by immunoSEQ multiplex PCR. The sample has 2 million to 3 million clones, roughly 93% seen once. The study drew all its donors from Caucasian adults living in Nashville, Tennessee. Germline values: CDR1 MDHEN, CDR2 SYDVKM. The CDR3 spans 14 residues. V dropped 2 bases and J dropped 5 bases, with 13 bases sitting between them. The chain has TRBV28 and TRBJ2-7, with TRBD1 as a possible D gene (5 bases). What was sequenced was naive CD4+ T cells from PBMCs. Subset denoted: CD45RA+ positively selected. The sequence was obtained from a man younger than 35 in good health. Some clones in this sample may be carry-over from other donors' samples. CDR3 sequence reads: CASSLPDRSHEQYF. CDR3 in DNA: TGTGCCAGCAGTTTACCCGACAGAAGCCACGAGCAGTACTTC.